Each of the 11 T cell receptor beta chains below was sequenced from the same sample in a study of CD8 T cells in ankylosing spondylitis. One entry per CDR3 protein, called by TCRdb with MiXCR from the 5' RACE reads. This sample has around 120,000 distinct CDR3 sequences, with 24% found just once. The sample taken for sequencing was synovial fluid, either unsorted or a sorted T cell fraction (not recorded which). All receptors derive from a male donor with ankylosing spondylitis.

This clonotype occurred a few times. The rearrangement links TRBV6-5 to TRBJ2-7; D possibly corresponds to TRBD1 (5 bases). Germline V CDR1 and CDR2: MNHEY, SVGAGI. The CDR3 loop spans 15 amino acids. V was trimmed by 1 base and J by 5 bases, leaving 15 bases between them. The CDR3 region has the DNA TGTGCCAGCAGTTACTTGGACACGTCCGTGGACGAGCAGTACTTC. Translated: CASSYLDTSVDEQYF.

The rearrangement links TRBV5-1 to TRBJ2-6; 12 bases map to TRBD2. The CDR3 extends over 18 amino acids. CDR1 and CDR2 from the germline V gene are SGHRS and YFSETQ. Trimming cost V 1 base and J 0 bases; bases outside gene matches: 2. The CDR3 here is CASSLRTSGNSGANVLTF. DNA for the CDR3: TGCGCCAGCAGCTTGAGGACTAGCGGGAACTCTGGGGCCAACGTCCTGACTTTC. Full variable domain (missing parts from reference TRBV5-1 and TRBJ2-6): KAGVTQTPRYLIKTRGQQVTLSCSPISGHRSVSWYQQTPGQGLQFLFEYFSETQRNKGNFPGRFSGRQFSNSRSEMNVSTLELGDSALYLCASSLRTSGNSGANVLTFGAGSRLTVL.

The chain recombines TRBV7-2 with TRBJ2-3; D is uncertain. This CDR3 has 13 amino acids. Germline CDR1 SGHTA, CDR2 FQGNSA. Trimming stripped 5 bases from V and 2 bases from J, with 8 bases between. The CDR3 spells CASSPDPTDTQYF. CDR3 coding DNA: TGTGCCAGCAGCCCCGACCCCACAGATACGCAGTATTTT.

This clonotype was seen once. This chain uses TRBV4-2 with TRBJ2-1, with unresolved D. V was shortened by 4 bases and J by 3 bases, with 13 bases between the two germline ends. This CDR3 is built from 15 residues. Germline V gene sequence: CDR1 LGHNA, CDR2 YNFKEQ. In DNA, the CDR3 is TGTGCCAGCAGCCCCACGCGGCGGATCTACAATGAGCAGTTCTTC. Translating gives CASSPTRRIYNEQFF.

This clonotype was detected a few times. This CDR3 is CASARLQNTGELFF. CDR3 nucleotide sequence: TGCGCCAGCGCCCGTTTGCAGAACACCGGGGAGCTGTTTTTT. The gene calls are TRBV4-1 and TRBJ2-2; D not resolved. The CDR3 contains 14 residues. Between the trimmed V and J ends, which lost 8 bases and 1 base, there was a span of 11 bases. Germline CDR1 MGHRA, CDR2 YSYEKL.

The genes are TRBV20-1 and TRBJ2-5; TRBD2 agrees at 11 bases. The V and J ends lost 3 bases and 1 base, in that order; junction bases with no gene match: 7. The CDR3 is 16 amino acids. Germline loops: CDR1 DFQATT, CDR2 SNEGSKA (reference sequence). CDR3 DNA sequence: TGCAGTGCTAGGATCCCGGGACTAGCGGTCCAAGAGACCCAGTACTTC. Protein product: CSARIPGLAVQETQYF.

The V call is TRBV29-1, the J call TRBJ2-2; 10 bases match TRBD1. With 7 bases clipped from V and 6 bases from J, the junction kept 5 bases outside the gene matches. CDR1 is SQVTM, CDR2 ANQGSEA, per germline. CDR3 length: 13 amino acids. CDR3 protein: CSGGTGVPGELFF. In nucleotides, the CDR3 is TGCAGCGGGGGGACAGGGGTTCCCGGGGAGCTGTTTTTT.

In its sample, this clonotype was seen a few times. This chain links TRBV20-1 with TRBJ1-3; no reliable D call. This CDR3 comprises 11 residues. Germline V CDR1 and CDR2: DFQATT, SNEGSKA (reference sequence). The ends were cut back, 1 base at V and 9 bases at J, with 7 bases in the middle. CDR3 bases: TGCAGTGCTAGAGGGGGTCCCACCATATATTTT. This encodes CSARGGPTIYF.

This clonotype was observed a handful of times. The V and J genes are TRBV18 and TRBJ1-2; D may be TRBD1 (6 bases). The CDR3 has 16 amino acids. The germline V and J ends were trimmed by 0 bases and 0 bases, with 11 bases remaining between them. Germline-derived CDR1 and CDR2 are KGHSH and LQKENI. CDR3 region: CASSPPPRGPNYGYTF. For the CDR3, the DNA is TGTGCCAGCTCACCACCGCCGCGGGGGCCTAACTATGGCTACACCTTC. Complete variable domain (other parts from reference TRBV18 and TRBJ1-2): NAGVMQNPRHLVRRRGQEARLRCSPMKGHSHVYWYRQLPEEGLKFMVYLQKENIIDESGMPKERFSAEFPKEGPSILRIQQVVRGDSAAYFCASSPPPRGPNYGYTFGSGTRLTVV.

The rearrangement joins TRBV21-1 to TRBJ2-1; the D call of TRBD2 is as the table states it, not checked on the DNA. TRBV21-1 is noted as a pseudogene. CDR3 length: 15 amino acids. The chain's CDR3 is CASSTTSGIHRGQFF. The DNA for the CDR3 is TGTGCCAGCAGCACCACTAGCGGGATCCACCGTGGGCAGTTCTTC.

J is TRBJ2-1 and V is TRBV2; 12 bases fit TRBD2. Germline V gene data show CDR1 as SNHLY and CDR2 as FYNNEI. The CDR3 has 14 amino acids. V lost 5 bases, J lost 6 bases, and 2 bases stayed unmatched. CDR3 region: CASSRTSGANEQFF. CDR3 coding DNA: TGTGCCAGCAGTCGGACTAGCGGGGCCAATGAGCAGTTCTTC. Looking up the rest from reference TRBV2 and TRBJ2-1 gives the full variable domain: EPEVTQTPSHQVTQMGQEVILRCVPISNHLYFYWYRQILGQKVEFLVSFYNNEISEKSEIFDDQFSVERPDGSNFTLKIRSTKLEDSAMYFCASSRTSGANEQFFGPGTRLTVL.